This passage covers 20 T cell receptor beta chains from one sample sequenced in a study of shared clonotypes between healthy human individuals. Repertoires were generated with immunoSEQ multiplex PCR, while TCRdb's copy carries only in-frame clones and drops some. The sample shows around 1,000,000 clones, 60% to 85% of them seen only once. Material for sequencing was memory CD4+ T cells from PBMCs. Regarding subset: CD45RA-negative fraction. These receptor sequences come from a man aged 18 to 30 in good health. Some clones in this sample may be carry-over from other donors' samples.

This rearrangement joins TRBV11-1 to TRBJ1-2, with a possible D match to TRBD1 (5 bases). The CDR3 runs to 12 residues. The germline CDR1 and CDR2 sequences are SGHAT and FQDESV (reference sequence). Trimming removed 7 bases at V and 8 bases at J, with 14 bases between. The CDR3 DNA is TGTGCCAGCACCCAAGGGGCAAACGGCTACACCTTC. Translating gives CASTQGANGYTF.

This clone has a count of ten or more. This sequence joins TRBV7-9 and TRBJ2-5; D unclear. The CDR3 extends over 15 amino acids. V was pared by 1 base and J by 2 bases, with 11 bases between. Per the germline V gene, CDR1 is SEHNR and CDR2 is FQNEAQ (reference sequence). The CDR3 region is CASSLGLTDQETQYF. As DNA, the CDR3 is TGTGCCAGCAGCTTAGGCCTCACTGATCAAGAGACCCAGTACTTC.

The gene calls are TRBV7-8 and TRBJ2-7; D might be TRBD1 (5 bases). There are 13 residues in the CDR3. The V end lost 2 bases, the J end lost 4 bases, and 9 bases lay between the germline ends. Germline V gene data show CDR1 as SGHVS and CDR2 as FQNEAQ. As DNA, the CDR3 is TGTGCCAGCAGCTTACGAAGGGGATACGAGCAGTACTTC. Translating it yields CASSLRRGYEQYF. Variable domain in full (rest from reference TRBV7-8 and TRBJ2-7): GAGVSQSPRYKVAKRGQDVALRCDPISGHVSLFWYQQALGQGPEFLTYFQNEAQLDKSGLPSDRFFAERPEGSVSTLKIQRTQQEDSAVYLCASSLRRGYEQYFGPGTRLTVT.

This chain joins TRBV11-2 and TRBJ2-1; 8 nucleotides align to TRBD2. This CDR3 is built from 17 residues. Germline lookup yields CDR1 SGHAT and CDR2 FQNNGV. Trimming removed 4 bases from V and 5 bases from J; junction bases left unmatched: 13. CDR3 residues: CASSSGVGSGTHNEQFF. CDR3 nucleotides: TGTGCCAGCAGCTCTGGGGTGGGTAGCGGGACGCACAATGAGCAGTTCTTC.

The sample holds a few counts of this clone. This may be a read error, as it is one base from a much larger clone. This chain uses TRBV7-8 with TRBJ1-1; no clear D gene. V was clipped by 0 bases and J by 1 base, with 3 bases between them. This CDR3 contains 13 residues. Per the germline V gene, CDR1 is SGHVS and CDR2 is FQNEAQ. Here the CDR3 DNA reads TGTGCCAGCAGCTTAGCAGGGAACACTGAAGCTTTCTTT. Its translation: CASSLAGNTEAFF.

The chain has TRBV7-2 and TRBJ2-3, with D unclear. The CDR3 consists of 12 residues. From germline, CDR1 is SGHTA and CDR2 FQGNSA. V dropped 5 bases and J dropped 6 bases, with 9 bases sitting between them. The CDR3 nucleotides are TGTGCCAGCAGCCCCAGTTCGGATACGCAGTATTTT. The encoded protein is CASSPSSDTQYF.

This clone has a single count. The chain links TRBV12-5 to TRBJ2-2, with 8 bases matching TRBD2. The CDR3 has 14 residues. The germline gives CDR1 LGHNT, CDR2 FRNRAP. The V gene end was trimmed by 5 bases and the J gene end by 6 bases; junction bases not matched to a gene: 5. The CDR3 spells CASGLGLAPGELFF. The CDR3, as DNA: TGTGCTAGTGGTCTTGGACTAGCTCCCGGGGAGCTGTTTTTT.

The chain has TRBV9 and TRBJ2-2; D possibly uses TRBD1 or TRBD2 (5 bases each). CDR1 SGDLS and CDR2 YYNGEE come from the germline V gene. V was trimmed by 0 bases and J by 5 bases, leaving 11 bases between them. The CDR3 consists of 15 residues. As DNA, the CDR3 is TGTGCCAGCAGCGTAGCTTGGGGGAGTACCGGGGAGCTGTTTTTT. This sequence encodes CASSVAWGSTGELFF.

The V call is TRBV6-1, the J call TRBJ2-1; 9 positions agree with TRBD2. The CDR3 runs 15 residues. Germline assignment: CDR1 MNHNS and CDR2 SASEGT. J was trimmed by 4 bases and V by 6 bases; bases with no gene match: 7. CDR3 sequence: CASRKASGIYNEQFF. The DNA for the CDR3 is TGTGCCAGCAGAAAAGCTAGCGGGATTTACAATGAGCAGTTCTTC.

The rearrangement links TRBV7-2 to TRBJ2-1; the match to TRBD2 covers 8 bases. V trimming: 1 base; J trimming: 7 bases; junction bases outside the gene matches: 9. This CDR3 has 16 residues. CDR1 is SGHTA and CDR2 is FQGNSA in the germline V gene. Here the CDR3 reads CASSLGWRREGNEQFF. Written as DNA, the CDR3 is TGTGCCAGCAGCTTAGGATGGCGACGGGAGGGGAATGAGCAGTTCTTC.

This clone came up many times. V is TRBV5-6 and J is TRBJ2-3; maybe TRBD2 (6 bases). Germline loops: CDR1 SGHDT, CDR2 YYEEEE. This CDR3 has 16 amino acids. The V gene lost 3 bases and the J gene lost 0 bases, with 14 bases spanning the gap. The DNA for the CDR3 is TGTGCCAGCAGCTATTCGGGACTCCGTAGCACAGATACGCAGTATTTT. Its protein is CASSYSGLRSTDTQYF.

The chain recombines TRBV7-3 with TRBJ2-3; the D gene is possibly TRBD2 (5 bases). V was clipped by 5 bases and J by 0 bases, with 12 bases between them. The CDR3 runs to 15 residues. Germline CDR1 is SGHTA and CDR2 is FQGTGA. The CDR3 sequence is CASSRRQASTDTQYF. In nucleotides, the CDR3 is TGTGCCAGCAGCCGGAGGCAAGCTAGCACAGATACGCAGTATTTT.

V gene TRBV28 combines with J gene TRBJ1-1, with D uncertain. Trimming removed 5 bases at V and 0 bases at J, with 10 bases between. Germline CDR1 and CDR2: MDHEN and SYDVKM. The CDR3 has 14 amino acids. CDR3 DNA: TGTGCCAGCAGTCAGACTAGTGTGAACACTGAAGCTTTCTTT. Translated: CASSQTSVNTEAFF.

The chain carries TRBV6-1 and TRBJ2-6; D remains ambiguous. Germline lookup yields CDR1 MNHNS and CDR2 SASEGT. Trimming pared 6 bases from V and 2 bases from J, leaving 11 bases between. The CDR3 sequence is 15 residues long. The CDR3 loop is CASRVVGTGANVLTF. The CDR3 coding sequence is TGTGCCAGCAGGGTAGTGGGGACTGGGGCCAACGTCCTGACTTTC.

The chain uses TRBV2 and TRBJ1-5, with D uncertain. Germline V gene sequence: CDR1 SNHLY, CDR2 FYNNEI. Between the trimmed V and J ends, which lost 8 bases and 5 bases, there was a span of 10 bases. The CDR3 totals 12 residues. The CDR3 nucleotides are TGTGCCAGCGGTCCAGGAGATCAGCCCCAGCATTTT. Encoded protein: CASGPGDQPQHF.

This chain links TRBV28 with TRBJ2-7, with 8 bases identical to TRBD2. J lost 7 bases, V lost 2 bases, and 16 bases had no gene match. Per germline, CDR1 MDHEN and CDR2 SYDVKM. This CDR3 spans 17 amino acids. In nucleotides, the CDR3 is TGTGCCAGCAGTTTAGGCCCTACTAGCGGTGGTTTTGGGGAGCAGTACTTC. Its translation is CASSLGPTSGGFGEQYF.

The V and J genes are TRBV4-2 and TRBJ1-1; D is uncertain. The germline gives CDR1 LGHNA, CDR2 YNFKEQ. The CDR3 sequence is 13 residues long. V was cut by 0 bases and J by 7 bases, with 9 bases left in between. The CDR3 nucleotides read TGTGCCAGCAGCCAAGATCGAGGGATTGAAGCTTTCTTT. Translating gives CASSQDRGIEAFF.

V gene TRBV29-1 combines with J gene TRBJ1-1; 10 nucleotides agree with TRBD1. The germline gives CDR1 SQVTM, CDR2 ANQGSEA. The CDR3 loop spans 12 amino acids. The V segment lost 6 bases and the J segment 6 bases; nucleotides outside the gene matches: 4. As DNA, the CDR3 is TGCAGCGTAGACAGGGGGCGCGCTGAAGCTTTCTTT. Translating gives CSVDRGRAEAFF.

The rearrangement uses TRBV7-9 and TRBJ1-2; D is possibly TRBD1 (6 bases). Trimming removed 4 bases from V and 6 bases from J, with 12 bases in between. The CDR3 sequence is 13 residues long. Germline CDR1 SEHNR, CDR2 FQNEAQ (reference sequence). CDR3 DNA sequence: TGTGCCAGCAGCTCCGGGGCAGGGGATGGCTACACCTTC. It translates to CASSSGAGDGYTF.

This chain connects TRBV5-6 to TRBJ1-4, with no clear D. V lost 0 bases and J lost 2, with 14 bases in between. Germline V gene sequence: CDR1 SGHDT, CDR2 YYEEEE. The CDR3 length is 17 residues. The CDR3 DNA reads as TGTGCCAGCAGCTTGGCGGACCTCGGAGCTACTAATGAAAAACTGTTTTTT. Protein product: CASSLADLGATNEKLFF.